This T cell receptor (beta chain) was obtained from a study of tumor-infiltrating lymphocytes in primary liver carcinoma. On the study more broadly: The yield of productive TCRbeta reads per sample was roughly 3.5 to 8 million and was similar across tissue types.

With respect to this clonotype: The antigen is unknown. One junction end disagrees with the germline gene, perhaps due to a read error.

This CDR3 has 18 amino acids. Germline V gene data show CDR1 as MDHEN and CDR2 as SYDVKM. General study results and limits: Reduced overlap was seen in tumor-adjacent and tumor-blood pairs versus tumor region pairs.

With a constant-region primer, TCR beta cDNA was made from about 0.5 ug of total RNA. Amplification in three nested multiplex PCR rounds with slightly modified ARM-PCR gave rise to TCR beta libraries. The two initial PCR rounds, approximately 10 cycles each, used TRBV1-TRBV30 forward and C-beta reverse primers. Using its own MiXCR run on the multiplex PCR reads, TCRdb lists one record per CDR3 protein. The data hold roughly 80,000 distinct CDR3 sequences, with roughly 72% observed a single time. Scientists recovered RNA and DNA together from approximately 20-30 mg of unsorted bulk tissue. Patients underwent resection of primary liver carcinoma. Chronic HBV infection, untreated so far, was present in the patients.

V is TRBV28 and J is TRBJ2-6; 9 bases are a match to TRBD1. The source of this sequence is a man in his forties with primary liver carcinoma and hepatitis B virus infection. The sample was tumor-adjacent normal liver tissue. The CDR3 nucleotides are TGTGCCAACAGTTTTCTCGGACAGGGGCTCTCTGAGGCCAACGTCCTGACTTTC. Translated, it gives CANSFLGQGLSEANVLTF.